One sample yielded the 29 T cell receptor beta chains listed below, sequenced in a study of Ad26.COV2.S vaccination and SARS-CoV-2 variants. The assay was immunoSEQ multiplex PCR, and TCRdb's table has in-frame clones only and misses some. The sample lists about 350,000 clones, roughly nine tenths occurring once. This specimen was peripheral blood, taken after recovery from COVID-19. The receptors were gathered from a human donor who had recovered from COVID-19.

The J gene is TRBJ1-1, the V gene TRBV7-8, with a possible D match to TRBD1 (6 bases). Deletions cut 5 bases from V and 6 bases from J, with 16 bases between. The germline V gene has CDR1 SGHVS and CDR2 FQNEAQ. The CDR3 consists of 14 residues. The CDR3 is CASSLGGEGAEAFF. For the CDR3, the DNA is TGTGCCAGCAGCCTCGGTGGGGAGGGGGCTGAAGCTTTCTTT.

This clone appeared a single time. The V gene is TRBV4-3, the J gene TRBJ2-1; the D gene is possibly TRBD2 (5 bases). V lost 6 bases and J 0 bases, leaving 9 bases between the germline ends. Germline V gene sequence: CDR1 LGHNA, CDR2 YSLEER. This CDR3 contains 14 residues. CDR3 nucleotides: TGCGCCAGCAGTTTGGCGGGCTCCTACAATGAGCAGTTCTTC. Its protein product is CASSLAGSYNEQFF.

In nucleotides, the CDR3 is TGTGCCAGTAGTCTCGGACTAGCGGGGAACATTCAGTACTTC. Protein product: CASSLGLAGNIQYF. The J gene is TRBJ2-4, the V gene TRBV19; 12 bases line up with TRBD2. Germline assignment: CDR1 LNHDA and CDR2 SQIVND (reference sequence). Trimming removed 5 bases from V and 7 bases from J; junction bases left unmatched: 3. The CDR3 totals 14 residues. The complete variable domain, with remaining parts taken from reference TRBV19 and TRBJ2-4, reads DGGITQSPKYLFRKEGQNVTLSCEQNLNHDAMYWYRQDPGQGLRLIYYSQIVNDFQKGDIAEGYSVSREKKESFPLTVTSAQKNPTAFYLCASSLGLAGNIQYFGAGTRLSVL.

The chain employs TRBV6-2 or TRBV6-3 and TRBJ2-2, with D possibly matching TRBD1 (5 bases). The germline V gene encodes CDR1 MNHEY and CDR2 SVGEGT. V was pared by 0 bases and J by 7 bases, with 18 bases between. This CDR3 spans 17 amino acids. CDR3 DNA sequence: TGTGCCAGCAGTTACTCGAAGGATTGGGGCAGAGTCGGGGAGCTGTTTTTT. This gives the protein CASSYSKDWGRVGELFF.

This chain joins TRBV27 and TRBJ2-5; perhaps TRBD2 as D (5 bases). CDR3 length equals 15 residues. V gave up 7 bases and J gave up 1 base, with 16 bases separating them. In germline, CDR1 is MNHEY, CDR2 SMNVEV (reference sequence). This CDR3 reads CASTPRGWVQETQYF. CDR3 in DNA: TGTGCCAGCACACCCCGGGGATGGGTCCAAGAGACCCAGTACTTC.

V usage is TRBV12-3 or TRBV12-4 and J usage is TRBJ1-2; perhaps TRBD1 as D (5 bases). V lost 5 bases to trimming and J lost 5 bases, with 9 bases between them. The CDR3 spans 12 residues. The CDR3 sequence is CASSRQTYGYTF. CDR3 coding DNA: TGTGCCAGCAGTCGACAGACTTATGGCTACACCTTC.

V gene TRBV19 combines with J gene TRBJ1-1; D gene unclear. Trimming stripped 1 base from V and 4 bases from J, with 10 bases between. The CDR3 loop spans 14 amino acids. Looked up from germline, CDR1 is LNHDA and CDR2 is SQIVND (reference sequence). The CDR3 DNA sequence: TGTGCCAGTAGTATAGGGAAATTGGGCACTGAAGCTTTCTTT. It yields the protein CASSIGKLGTEAFF.

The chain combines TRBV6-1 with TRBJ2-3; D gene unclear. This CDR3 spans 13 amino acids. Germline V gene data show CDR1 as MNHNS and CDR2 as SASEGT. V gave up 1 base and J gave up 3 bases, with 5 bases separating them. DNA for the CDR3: TGTGCCAGCAGTGAAGGACGAACAGATACGCAGTATTTT. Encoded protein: CASSEGRTDTQYF.

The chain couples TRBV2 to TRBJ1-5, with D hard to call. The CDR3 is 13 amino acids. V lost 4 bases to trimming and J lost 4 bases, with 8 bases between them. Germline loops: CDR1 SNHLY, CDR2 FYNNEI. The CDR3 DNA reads TGTGCCAGCAGTGTGTCGCGAAATCAGCCCCAGCATTTT. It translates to CASSVSRNQPQHF.

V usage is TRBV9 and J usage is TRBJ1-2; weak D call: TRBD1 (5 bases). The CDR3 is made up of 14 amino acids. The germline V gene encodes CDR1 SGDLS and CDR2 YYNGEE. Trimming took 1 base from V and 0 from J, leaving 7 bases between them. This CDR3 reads CASSVSGTNYGYTF. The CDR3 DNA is TGTGCCAGCAGCGTATCAGGGACTAACTATGGCTACACCTTC.

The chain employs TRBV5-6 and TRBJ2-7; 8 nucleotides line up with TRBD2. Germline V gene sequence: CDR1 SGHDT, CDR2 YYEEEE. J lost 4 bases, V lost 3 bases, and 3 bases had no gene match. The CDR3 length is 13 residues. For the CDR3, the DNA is TGTGCCAGCAGCTGGACTAGCCGATACGAGCAGTACTTC. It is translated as CASSWTSRYEQYF.

The CDR3 here is CASSSFDSHTDTQYF. CDR3 in DNA: TGTGCCAGCAGCTCCTTTGACAGTCACACAGATACGCAGTATTTT. The gene calls are TRBV5-4 and TRBJ2-3, with D perhaps TRBD1 (5 bases). The V gene's germline CDR1 is SGHNT and CDR2 YYREEE (reference sequence). The ends were cut back, 3 bases at V and 2 bases at J, with 13 bases in the middle. The CDR3 runs to 15 residues. Filled out from reference TRBV5-4 and TRBJ2-3, the complete variable domain reads ETGVTQSPTHLIKTRGQQVTLRCSSQSGHNTVSWYQQALGQGPQFIFQYYREEENGRGNFPPRFSGLQFPNYSSELNVNALELDDSALYLCASSSFDSHTDTQYFGPGTRLTVL.

CDR3 coding DNA: TGCAGCGCTACAGACAGGAGGGATGGCTACACCTTC. Translated: CSATDRRDGYTF. V usage is TRBV29-1 and J usage is TRBJ1-2; a possible D gene is TRBD1 (6 bases). This CDR3 spans 12 amino acids. Trimming removed 7 bases from V and 6 bases from J, with 15 bases in between. Germline V gene lookup returns CDR1 SQVTM and CDR2 ANQGSEA. Filled out from reference TRBV29-1 and TRBJ1-2, the complete variable domain reads SAVISQKPSRDICQRGTSLTIQCQVDSQVTMMFWYRQQPGQSLTLIATANQGSEATYESGFVIDKFPISRPNLTFSTLTVSNMSPEDSSIYLCSATDRRDGYTFGSGTRLTVV.

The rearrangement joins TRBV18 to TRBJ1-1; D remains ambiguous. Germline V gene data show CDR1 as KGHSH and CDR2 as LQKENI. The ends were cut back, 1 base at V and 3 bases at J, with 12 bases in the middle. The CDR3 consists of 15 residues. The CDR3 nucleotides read TGTGCCAGCTCACCACAGGAGGCGGCGGACACTGAAGCTTTCTTT. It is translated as CASSPQEAADTEAFF.

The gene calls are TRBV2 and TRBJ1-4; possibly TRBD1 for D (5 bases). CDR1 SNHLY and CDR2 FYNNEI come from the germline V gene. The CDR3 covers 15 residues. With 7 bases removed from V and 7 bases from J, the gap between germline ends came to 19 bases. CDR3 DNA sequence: TGTGCCAGCATTGACCCTCGGGGCCGGGGTGAAAAACTGTTTTTT. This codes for CASIDPRGRGEKLFF.

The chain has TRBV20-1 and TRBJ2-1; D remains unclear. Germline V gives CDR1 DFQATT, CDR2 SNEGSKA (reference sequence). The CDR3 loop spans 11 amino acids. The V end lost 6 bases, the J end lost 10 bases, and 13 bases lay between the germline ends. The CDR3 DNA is TGCAGTGCCGTGTCGAAGATGGAGCAGTTCTTC. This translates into CSAVSKMEQFF.

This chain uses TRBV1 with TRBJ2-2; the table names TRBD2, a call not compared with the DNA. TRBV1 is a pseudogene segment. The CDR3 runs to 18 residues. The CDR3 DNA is TGCACCAGCAGCCAAGATCTGGCGGGGGGGCCTCGCACCGGGGAGCTGTTTTTT. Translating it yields CTSSQDLAGGPRTGELFF.

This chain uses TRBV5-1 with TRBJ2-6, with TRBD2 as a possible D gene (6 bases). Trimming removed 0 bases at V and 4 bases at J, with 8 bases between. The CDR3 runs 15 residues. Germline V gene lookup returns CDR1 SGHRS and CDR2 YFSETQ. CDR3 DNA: TGCGCCAGCAGCTTGGCTCTAGCGGGGGCCAACGTCCTGACTTTC. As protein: CASSLALAGANVLTF.

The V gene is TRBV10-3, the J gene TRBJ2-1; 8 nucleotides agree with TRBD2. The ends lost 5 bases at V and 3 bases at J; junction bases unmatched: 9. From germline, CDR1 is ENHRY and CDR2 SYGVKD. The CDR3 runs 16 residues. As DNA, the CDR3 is TGTGCCATCAGTCCTAGTAGCGGGGAGATCTACAATGAGCAGTTCTTC. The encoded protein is CAISPSSGEIYNEQFF.

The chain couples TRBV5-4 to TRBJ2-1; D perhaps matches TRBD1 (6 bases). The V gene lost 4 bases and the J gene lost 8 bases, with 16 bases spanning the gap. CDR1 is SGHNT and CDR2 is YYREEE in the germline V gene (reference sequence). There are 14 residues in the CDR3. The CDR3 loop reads CASSLSTGAYEQFF. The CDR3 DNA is TGTGCCAGCAGCCTATCGACAGGCGCCTATGAGCAGTTCTTC.

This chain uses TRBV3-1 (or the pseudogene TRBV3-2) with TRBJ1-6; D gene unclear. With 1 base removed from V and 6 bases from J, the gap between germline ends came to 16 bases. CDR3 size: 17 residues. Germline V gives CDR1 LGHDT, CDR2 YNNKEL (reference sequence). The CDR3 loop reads CASSQGTLGLINSPLHF. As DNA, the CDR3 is TGTGCCAGCAGCCAAGGAACCCTCGGACTGATTAATTCACCCCTCCACTTT.

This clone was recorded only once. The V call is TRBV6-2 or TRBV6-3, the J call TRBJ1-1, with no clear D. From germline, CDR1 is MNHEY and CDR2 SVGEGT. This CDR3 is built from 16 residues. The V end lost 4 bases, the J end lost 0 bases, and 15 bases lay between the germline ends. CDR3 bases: TGTGCCAGCAGTTCCCACACCCCGACAATGAACACTGAAGCTTTCTTT. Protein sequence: CASSSHTPTMNTEAFF.

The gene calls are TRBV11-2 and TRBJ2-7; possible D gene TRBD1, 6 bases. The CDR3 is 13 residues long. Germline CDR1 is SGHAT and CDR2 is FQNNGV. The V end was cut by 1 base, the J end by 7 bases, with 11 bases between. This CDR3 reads CASSLAQGYEQYF. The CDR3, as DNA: TGTGCCAGCAGCTTAGCACAGGGATATGAGCAGTACTTC.

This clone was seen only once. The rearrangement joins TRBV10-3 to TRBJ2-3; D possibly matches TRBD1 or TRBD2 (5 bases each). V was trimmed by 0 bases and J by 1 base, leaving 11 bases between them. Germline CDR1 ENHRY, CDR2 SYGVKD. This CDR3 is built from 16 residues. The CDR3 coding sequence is TGTGCCATCAGTGAGTCGAGGGACCGCCGCACAGATACGCAGTATTTT. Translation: CAISESRDRRTDTQYF.

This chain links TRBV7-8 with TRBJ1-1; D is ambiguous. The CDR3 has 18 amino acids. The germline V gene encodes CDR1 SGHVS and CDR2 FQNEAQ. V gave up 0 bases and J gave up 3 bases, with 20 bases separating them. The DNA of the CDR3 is TGTGCCAGCAGCTTAGCTCTCCGAGTAGGGCAGCTATACACTGAAGCTTTCTTT. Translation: CASSLALRVGQLYTEAFF.

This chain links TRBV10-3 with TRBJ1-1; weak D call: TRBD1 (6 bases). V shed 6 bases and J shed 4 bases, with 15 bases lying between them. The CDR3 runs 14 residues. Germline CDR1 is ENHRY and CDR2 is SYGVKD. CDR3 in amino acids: CAIRSTGASTEAFF. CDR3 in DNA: TGTGCCATCAGGTCGACAGGTGCGAGCACTGAAGCTTTCTTT.

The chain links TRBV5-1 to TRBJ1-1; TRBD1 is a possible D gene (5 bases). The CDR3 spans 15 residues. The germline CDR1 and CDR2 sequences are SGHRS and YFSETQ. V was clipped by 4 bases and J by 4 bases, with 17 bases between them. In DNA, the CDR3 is TGCGCCAGCAGCCCCTTCCCCGGGGCTGGCACTGAAGCTTTCTTT. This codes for CASSPFPGAGTEAFF.

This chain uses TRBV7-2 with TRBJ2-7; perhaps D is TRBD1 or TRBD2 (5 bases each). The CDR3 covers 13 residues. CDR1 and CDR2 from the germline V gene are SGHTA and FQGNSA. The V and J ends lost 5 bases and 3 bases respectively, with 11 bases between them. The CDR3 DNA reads TGTGCCAGCAGCGGGGGTCGTATCTACGAGCAGTACTTC. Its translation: CASSGGRIYEQYF.

This CDR3 is CASSLFPSGNPIYGYTF. The CDR3 DNA is TGTGCCAGCAGCTTATTCCCCTCAGGAAACCCCATCTATGGCTACACCTTC. J is TRBJ1-2 and V is TRBV7-9, with D unclear. V lost 2 bases to trimming and J lost 4 bases, with 20 bases between them. This CDR3 region has 17 residues. Germline V gene sequence: CDR1 SEHNR, CDR2 FQNEAQ (reference sequence).